The T cell receptor beta chain described here comes from a study of blood T cell repertoires in COVID-19. Study details: The United States, Italy and Spain supplied acute and convalescent COVID-19 samples. Sources were T cells, B-cell-depleted T cells, or PBMCs; the material itself was cDNA or gDNA.

Germline V gene data show CDR1 as LNHDA and CDR2 as SQIVND (reference sequence). The CDR3 totals 19 residues. V lost 7 bases and J lost 0; bases outside the gene matches: 17. Original processing methods: Researchers report that nucleated cell counts were estimated from reference gene primer amplification. Sequencing used immunoSEQ multiplex PCR; TCRdb keeps in-frame clones, though not all of them. Clone size and the V and J calls come from that table; the DNA yielded D and trimming. The repertoire consists of 86,000 or so clones, with roughly 78% occurring once and the leading ten covering 1.2%. The sample comprised peripheral blood. The rearrangement uses TRBV19 and TRBJ1-1; 10 bases match TRBD1. This sequence was found in a woman older than 75 with acute or convalescent COVID-19. The CDR3, as DNA: TGTGCCAGTAAGCGTTTCGGACAGGGGGTCGGGATCGTGAACACTGAAGCTTTCTTT. The encoded protein is CASKRFGQGVGIVNTEAFF.